The present T cell receptor beta chain was sequenced within a study of Ad26.COV2.S vaccination and SARS-CoV-2 variants. TCRdb's table, derived via immunoSEQ multiplex PCR, lists solely in-frame clones and lacks some. The sample consists of roughly 180,000 clones, around nine tenths of them appearing once. To note about this clone: Antigen specificity is unknown.

The CDR3 extends over 15 amino acids. Germline V gives CDR1 MGHRA, CDR2 YSYEKL. The ends were cut back, 1 base at V and 5 bases at J, with 12 bases in the middle. Findings of the study overall: Comparable non-spike TCR breadth was observed in vaccine and placebo recipients. While placebo recipients had lower spike-specific TCR breadth, vaccine recipients had more. The authors reported substantial breadth in spike-specific CD8+ and CD4+ T cell responses after vaccination. In TCR breadth and depth analyses, total T cell responses may have been underestimated.

This receptor was taken from a human donor who had recovered from COVID-19. This rearrangement joins TRBV4-1 to TRBJ2-1; D is ambiguous. The sequenced sample was peripheral blood, obtained after recovery from COVID-19. The CDR3 here is CASSQVLIQDNEQFF. CDR3 bases: TGCGCCAGCAGCCAAGTTCTAATCCAGGACAATGAGCAGTTCTTC.